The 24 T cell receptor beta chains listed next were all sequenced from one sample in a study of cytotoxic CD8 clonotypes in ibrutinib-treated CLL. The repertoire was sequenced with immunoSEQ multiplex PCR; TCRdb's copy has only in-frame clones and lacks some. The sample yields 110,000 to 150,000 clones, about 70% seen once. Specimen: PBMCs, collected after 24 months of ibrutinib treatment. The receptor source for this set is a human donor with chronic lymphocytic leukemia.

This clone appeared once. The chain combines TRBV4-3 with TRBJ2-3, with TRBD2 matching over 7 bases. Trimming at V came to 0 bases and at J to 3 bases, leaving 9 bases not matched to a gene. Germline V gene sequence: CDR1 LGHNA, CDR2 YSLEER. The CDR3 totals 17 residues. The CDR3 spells CASSQDAGGGATDTQYF. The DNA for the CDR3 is TGCGCCAGCAGCCAAGATGCGGGCGGGGGAGCGACAGATACGCAGTATTTT.

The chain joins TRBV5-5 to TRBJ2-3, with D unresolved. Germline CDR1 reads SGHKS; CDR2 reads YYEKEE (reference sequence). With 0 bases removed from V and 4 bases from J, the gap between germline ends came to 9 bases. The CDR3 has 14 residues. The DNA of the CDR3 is TGTGCCAGCAGCTTGGAGACGGCCTCAGATACGCAGTATTTT. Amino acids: CASSLETASDTQYF.

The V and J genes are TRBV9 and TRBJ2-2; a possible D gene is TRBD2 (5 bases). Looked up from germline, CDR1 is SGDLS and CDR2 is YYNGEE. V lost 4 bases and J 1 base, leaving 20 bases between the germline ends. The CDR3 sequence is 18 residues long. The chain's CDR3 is CASSPPGSQAGNTGELFF. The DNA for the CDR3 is TGTGCCAGCAGCCCGCCGGGGAGCCAGGCCGGGAACACCGGGGAGCTGTTTTTT.

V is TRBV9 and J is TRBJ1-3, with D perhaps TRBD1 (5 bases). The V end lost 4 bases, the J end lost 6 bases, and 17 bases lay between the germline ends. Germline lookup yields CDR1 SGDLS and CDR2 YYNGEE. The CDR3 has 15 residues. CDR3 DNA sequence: TGTGCCAGCAGCCCCACCGGGACCTCGACAAACACCATATATTTT. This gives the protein CASSPTGTSTNTIYF.

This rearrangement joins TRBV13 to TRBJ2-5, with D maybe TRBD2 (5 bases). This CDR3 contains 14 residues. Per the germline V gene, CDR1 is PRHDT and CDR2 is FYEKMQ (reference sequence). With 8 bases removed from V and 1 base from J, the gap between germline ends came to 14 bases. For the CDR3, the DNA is TGTGCCAGCGTCCCCCGGGGTGCCCAAGAGACCCAGTACTTC. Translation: CASVPRGAQETQYF. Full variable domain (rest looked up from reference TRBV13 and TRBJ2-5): AAGVIQSPRHLIKEKRETATLKCYPIPRHDTVYWYQQGPGQDPQFLISFYEKMQSDKGSIPDRFSAQQFSDYHSELNMSSLELGDSALYFCASVPRGAQETQYFGPGTRLLVL.

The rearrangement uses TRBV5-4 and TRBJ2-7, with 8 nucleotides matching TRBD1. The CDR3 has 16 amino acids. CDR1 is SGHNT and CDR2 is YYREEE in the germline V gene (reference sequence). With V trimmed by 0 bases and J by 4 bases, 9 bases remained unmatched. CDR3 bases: TGTGCCAGCAGCTTGGGTGGGGGACAGGACCTATACGAGCAGTACTTC. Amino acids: CASSLGGGQDLYEQYF.

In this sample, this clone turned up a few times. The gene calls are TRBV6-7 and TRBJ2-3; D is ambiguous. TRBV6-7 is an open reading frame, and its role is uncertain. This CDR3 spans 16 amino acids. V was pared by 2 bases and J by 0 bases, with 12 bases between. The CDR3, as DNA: TGTGCCAGCAGTTACCCCGATCACGAGAGCACAGATACGCAGTATTTT. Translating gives CASSYPDHESTDTQYF.

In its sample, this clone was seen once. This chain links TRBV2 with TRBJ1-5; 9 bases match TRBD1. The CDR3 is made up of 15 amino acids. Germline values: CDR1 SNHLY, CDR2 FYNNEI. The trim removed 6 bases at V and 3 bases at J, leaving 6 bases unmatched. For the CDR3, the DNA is TGTGCCAGCAGGCCCGGACAGGGGCCCAATCAGCCCCAGCATTTT. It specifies CASRPGQGPNQPQHF.

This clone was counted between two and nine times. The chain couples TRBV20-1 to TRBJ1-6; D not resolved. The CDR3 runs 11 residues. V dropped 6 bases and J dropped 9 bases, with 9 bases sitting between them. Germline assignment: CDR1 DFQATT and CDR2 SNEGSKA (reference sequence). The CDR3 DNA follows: TGCAGTGCCCCCGAGGGTTCACCCCTCCACTTT. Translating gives CSAPEGSPLHF.

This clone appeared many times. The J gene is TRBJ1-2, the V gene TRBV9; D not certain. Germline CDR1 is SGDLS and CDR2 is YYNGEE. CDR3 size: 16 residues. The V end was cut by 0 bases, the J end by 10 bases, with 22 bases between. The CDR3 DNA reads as TGTGCCAGCAGCGTAGCCCCCCTCGGGGTGGGGAGGGACTACACCTTC. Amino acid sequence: CASSVAPLGVGRDYTF.

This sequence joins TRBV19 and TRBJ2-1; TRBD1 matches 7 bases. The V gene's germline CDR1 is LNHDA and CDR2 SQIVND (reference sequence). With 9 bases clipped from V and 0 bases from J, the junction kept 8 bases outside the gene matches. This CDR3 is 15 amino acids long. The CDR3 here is CASSPRDSSYNEQFF. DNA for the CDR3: TGTGCCAGCTCCCCCCGGGACAGCTCCTACAATGAGCAGTTCTTC.

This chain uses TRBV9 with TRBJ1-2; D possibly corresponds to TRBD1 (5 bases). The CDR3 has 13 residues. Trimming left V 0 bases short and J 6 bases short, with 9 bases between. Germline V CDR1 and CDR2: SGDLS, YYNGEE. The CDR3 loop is CASSVAPRDGYTF. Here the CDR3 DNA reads TGTGCCAGCAGCGTAGCCCCCAGGGATGGCTACACCTTC.

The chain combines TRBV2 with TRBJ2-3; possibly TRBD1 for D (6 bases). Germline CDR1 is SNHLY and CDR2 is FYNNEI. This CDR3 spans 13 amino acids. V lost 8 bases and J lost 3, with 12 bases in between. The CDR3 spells CASLRQETDTQYF. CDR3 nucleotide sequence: TGTGCCAGCCTTCGACAGGAGACAGATACGCAGTATTTT.

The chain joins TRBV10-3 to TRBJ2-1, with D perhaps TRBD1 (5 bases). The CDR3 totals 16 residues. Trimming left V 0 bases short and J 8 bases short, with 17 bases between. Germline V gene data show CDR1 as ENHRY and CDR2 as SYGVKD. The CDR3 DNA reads TGTGCCATCAGTGAGTCGGGCAGGGTCACCGTCGATGAGCAGTTCTTC. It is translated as CAISESGRVTVDEQFF.

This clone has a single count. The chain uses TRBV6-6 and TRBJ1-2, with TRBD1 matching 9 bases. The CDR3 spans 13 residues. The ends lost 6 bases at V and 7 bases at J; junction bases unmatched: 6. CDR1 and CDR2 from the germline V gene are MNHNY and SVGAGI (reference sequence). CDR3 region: CASRRGTGFGYTF. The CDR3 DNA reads TGTGCCAGCAGACGCGGGACAGGGTTTGGCTACACCTTC.

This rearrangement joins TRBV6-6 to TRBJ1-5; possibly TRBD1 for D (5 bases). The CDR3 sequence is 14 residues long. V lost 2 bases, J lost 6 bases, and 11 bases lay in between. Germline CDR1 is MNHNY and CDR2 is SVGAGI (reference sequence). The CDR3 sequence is CASSYPGGGQPQHF. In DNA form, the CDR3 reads TGTGCCAGCAGTTACCCCGGGGGGGGTCAGCCCCAGCATTTT.

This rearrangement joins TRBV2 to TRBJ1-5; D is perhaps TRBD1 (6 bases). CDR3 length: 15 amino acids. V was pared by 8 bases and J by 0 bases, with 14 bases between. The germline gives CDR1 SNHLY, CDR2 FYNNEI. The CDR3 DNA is TGTGCCAGCTCGGGACAAATTTATAGCAATCAGCCCCAGCATTTT. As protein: CASSGQIYSNQPQHF. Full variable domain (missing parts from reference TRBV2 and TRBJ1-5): EPEVTQTPSHQVTQMGQEVILRCVPISNHLYFYWYRQILGQKVEFLVSFYNNEISEKSEIFDDQFSVERPDGSNFTLKIRSTKLEDSAMYFCASSGQIYSNQPQHFGDGTRLSIL.

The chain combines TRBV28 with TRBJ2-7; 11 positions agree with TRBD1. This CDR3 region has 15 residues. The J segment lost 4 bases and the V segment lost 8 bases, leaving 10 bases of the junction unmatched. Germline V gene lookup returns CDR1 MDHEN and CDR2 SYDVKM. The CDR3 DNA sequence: TGTGCCAGCGAGCCCTCGGGACAGGGGGGGTACGAGCAGTACTTC. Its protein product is CASEPSGQGGYEQYF.

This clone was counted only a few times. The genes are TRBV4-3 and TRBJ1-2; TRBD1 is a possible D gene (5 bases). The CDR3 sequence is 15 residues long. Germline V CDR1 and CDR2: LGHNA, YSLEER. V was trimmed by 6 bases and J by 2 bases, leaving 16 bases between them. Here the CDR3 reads CASSWGGHLNYGYTF. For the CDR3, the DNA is TGCGCCAGCAGTTGGGGAGGACATCTGAACTATGGCTACACCTTC.

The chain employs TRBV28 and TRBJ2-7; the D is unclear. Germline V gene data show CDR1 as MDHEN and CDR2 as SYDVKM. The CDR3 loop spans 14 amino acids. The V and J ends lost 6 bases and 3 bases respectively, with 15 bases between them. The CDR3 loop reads CASSRTDHYYEQYF. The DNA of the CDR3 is TGTGCCAGCAGCCGGACCGACCATTACTACGAGCAGTACTTC. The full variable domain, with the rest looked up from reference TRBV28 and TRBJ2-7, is DVKVTQSSRYLVKRTGEKVFLECVQDMDHENMFWYRQDPGLGLRLIYFSYDVKMKEKGDIPEGYSVSREKKERFSLILESASTNQTSMYLCASSRTDHYYEQYFGPGTRLTVT.

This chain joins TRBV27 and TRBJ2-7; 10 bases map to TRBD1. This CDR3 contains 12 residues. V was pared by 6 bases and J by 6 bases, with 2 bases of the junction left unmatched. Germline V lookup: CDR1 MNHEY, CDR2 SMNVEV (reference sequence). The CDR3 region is CASRTGGIEQYF. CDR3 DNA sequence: TGTGCCAGCAGGACAGGGGGCATCGAGCAGTACTTC.

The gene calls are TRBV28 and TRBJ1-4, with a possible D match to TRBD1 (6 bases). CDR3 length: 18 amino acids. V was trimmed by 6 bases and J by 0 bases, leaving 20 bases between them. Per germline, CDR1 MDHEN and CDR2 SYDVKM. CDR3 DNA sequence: TGTGCCAGCAGCCCCTCTGTGGGGGGCACATCAACTAATGAAAAACTGTTTTTT. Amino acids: CASSPSVGGTSTNEKLFF.

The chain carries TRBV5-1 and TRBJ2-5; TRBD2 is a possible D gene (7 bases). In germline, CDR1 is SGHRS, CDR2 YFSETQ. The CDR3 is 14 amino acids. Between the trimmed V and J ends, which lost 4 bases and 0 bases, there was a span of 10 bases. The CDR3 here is CASSPGGHQETQYF. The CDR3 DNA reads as TGCGCCAGCAGCCCCGGGGGGCACCAAGAGACCCAGTACTTC.

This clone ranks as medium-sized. The CDR3 spells CASSPQGARQPQHF. CDR3 bases: TGTGCCAGCAGCCCGCAGGGGGCTAGGCAGCCCCAGCATTTT. The chain combines TRBV7-2 with TRBJ1-5; 8 bases line up with TRBD1. V shed 5 bases, J shed 7 bases, and the junction held 7 bases outside the gene matches. Germline V gene lookup returns CDR1 SGHTA and CDR2 FQGNSA. The CDR3 extends over 14 amino acids. The complete variable domain, with remaining parts taken from reference TRBV7-2 and TRBJ1-5, reads GAGVSQSPSNKVTEKGKDVELRCDPISGHTALYWYRQSLGQGLEFLIYFQGNSAPDKSGLPSDRFSAERTGGSVSTLTIQRTQQEDSAVYLCASSPQGARQPQHFGDGTRLSIL.